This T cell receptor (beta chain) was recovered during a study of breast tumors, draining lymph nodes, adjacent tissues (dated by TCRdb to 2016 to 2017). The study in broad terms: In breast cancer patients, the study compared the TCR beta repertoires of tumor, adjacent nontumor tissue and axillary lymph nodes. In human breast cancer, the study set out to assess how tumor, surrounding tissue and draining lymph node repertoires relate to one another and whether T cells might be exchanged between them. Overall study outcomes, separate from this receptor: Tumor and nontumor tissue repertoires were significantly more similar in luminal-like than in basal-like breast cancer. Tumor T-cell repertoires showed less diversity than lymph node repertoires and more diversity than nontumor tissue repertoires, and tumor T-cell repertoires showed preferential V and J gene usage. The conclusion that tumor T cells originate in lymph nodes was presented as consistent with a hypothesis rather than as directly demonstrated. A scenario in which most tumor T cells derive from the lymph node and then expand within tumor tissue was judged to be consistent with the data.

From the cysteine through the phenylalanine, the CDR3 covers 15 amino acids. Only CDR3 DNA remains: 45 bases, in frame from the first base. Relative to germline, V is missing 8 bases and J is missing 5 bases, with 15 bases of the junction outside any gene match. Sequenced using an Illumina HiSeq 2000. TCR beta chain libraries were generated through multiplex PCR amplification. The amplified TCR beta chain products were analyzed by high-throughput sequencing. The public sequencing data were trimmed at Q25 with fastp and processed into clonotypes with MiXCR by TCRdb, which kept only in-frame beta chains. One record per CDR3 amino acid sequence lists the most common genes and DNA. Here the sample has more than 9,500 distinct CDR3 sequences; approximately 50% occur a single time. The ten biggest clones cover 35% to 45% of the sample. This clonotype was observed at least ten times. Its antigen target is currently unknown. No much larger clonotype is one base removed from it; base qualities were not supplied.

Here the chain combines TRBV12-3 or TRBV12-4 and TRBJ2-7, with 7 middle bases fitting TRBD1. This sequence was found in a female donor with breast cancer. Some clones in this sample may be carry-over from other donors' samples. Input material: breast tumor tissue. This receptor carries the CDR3 CASGPGVTGAHEQYF. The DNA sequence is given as TGTGCCAGCGGGCCTGGCGTAACAGGGGCCCACGAGCAGTACTTC.